The next 19 T cell receptor beta chains were all read from a single sample in a study of monozygotic twins with inflammatory bowel disease (dated by TCRdb to about 2019). The method was 5' RACE. Reads for this sample came from an Illumina HiSeq 2500. After the reads were reprocessed by TCRdb, one entry was made per CDR3 protein sequence, with no DNA. The sample has 150,000 to 200,000 distinct CDR3 sequences on record. The ten top clones hold about 8% of the sample. The sample was blood. These TCRs come from a human donor with ulcerative colitis or Crohn's disease, or a healthy co-twin of an affected twin (not recorded which).

V usage is TRBV12-3 or TRBV12-4 and J usage is TRBJ1-6; TCRdb gives TRBD1 as the D gene, but with no DNA this cannot be confirmed. The CDR3 has 14 residues. CDR3 in amino acids: CASSPTGNNSPLHF.

The chain is built from TRBV10-3 and TRBJ2-5. The CDR3 is made up of 11 amino acids. Per the germline V gene, CDR1 is ENHRY and CDR2 is SYGVKD. This CDR3 is CAIGLLETQYF.

The chain has TRBV20-1 and TRBJ1-1. The CDR3 covers 13 residues. CDR1 DFQATT and CDR2 SNEGSKA come from the germline V gene (reference sequence). The CDR3 here is CSFFGGGNTEAFF.

The chain carries TRBV5-1 and TRBJ2-5; TCRdb calls TRBD1, which cannot be checked without DNA. This CDR3 is 14 amino acids long. Germline CDR1 reads SGHRS; CDR2 reads YFSETQ. This chain's CDR3 is CASSLAGAMETQYF.

The chain has TRBV6-5 and TRBJ2-1; the TCRdb call, TRBD2, lacks DNA for checking. The CDR3 is made up of 13 amino acids. CDR1 is MNHEY, CDR2 SVGAGI, per germline. The CDR3: CASSRTSHNEQFF.

This clonotype registers medium-sized by frequency. The chain couples TRBV5-1 to TRBJ1-1; there is no DNA to check the TCRdb D call of TRBD1. The CDR3 has 13 residues. Germline assignment: CDR1 SGHRS and CDR2 YFSETQ. CDR3 residues: CASSPLGDTEAFF.

The chain combines TRBV5-1 with TRBJ2-7; TCRdb's D call, TRBD1, is unchecked because there is no DNA. The germline V gene encodes CDR1 SGHRS and CDR2 YFSETQ. The CDR3 has 14 residues. CDR3 in amino acids: CASSPGTGSYEQYF.

The gene calls are TRBV7-2 and TRBJ1-1. The CDR3 covers 13 residues. The germline V gene has CDR1 SGHTA and CDR2 FQGNSA. The CDR3 here is CASSSLKNTEAFF.

The chain carries TRBV5-4 and TRBJ1-1; TCRdb selects TRBD1, and the lack of DNA leaves this call unchecked. Germline values: CDR1 SGHNT, CDR2 YYREEE (reference sequence). The CDR3 is 15 amino acids. CDR3 loop: CASSLEIGTDTEAFF.

The rearrangement uses TRBV12-3 or TRBV12-4 and TRBJ1-1; without DNA, the TCRdb call of TRBD1 cannot be checked. This CDR3 is built from 14 residues. This CDR3 reads CASSLTGVFTEAFF.

The rearrangement uses TRBV12-3 or TRBV12-4 and TRBJ1-3; checking the TCRdb D call of TRBD1 is not possible without DNA. CDR3 length: 15 amino acids. CDR3 sequence reads: CASLSGGVWGNTIYF.

The CDR3 sequence is CASSPQGGFPYNEQFF. The chain is built from TRBV27 and TRBJ2-1; TCRdb selects TRBD1, and the lack of DNA leaves this call unchecked. The CDR3 covers 16 residues. Germline V lookup: CDR1 MNHEY, CDR2 SMNVEV (reference sequence).

This chain joins TRBV7-8 and TRBJ2-5; absent DNA, TCRdb's TRBD2 call cannot be checked. This CDR3 has 17 amino acids. Looked up from germline, CDR1 is SGHVS and CDR2 is FQNEAQ. The CDR3 spells CASSLLEVAGALETQYF. Full variable domain (rest looked up from reference TRBV7-8 and TRBJ2-5): GAGVSQSPRYKVAKRGQDVALRCDPISGHVSLFWYQQALGQGPEFLTYFQNEAQLDKSGLPSDRFFAERPEGSVSTLKIQRTQQEDSAVYLCASSLLEVAGALETQYFGPGTRLLVL.

The gene calls are TRBV11-1 and TRBJ2-7; TCRdb indicates TRBD2, and absent DNA this call remains unverified. This CDR3 spans 15 amino acids. The germline V gene has CDR1 SGHAT and CDR2 FQDESV (reference sequence). The CDR3 reads CASSPGLAGVEEQYF.

V and J are TRBV19 and TRBJ2-1; without DNA, the TCRdb call of TRBD2 cannot be checked. Germline-derived CDR1 and CDR2 are LNHDA and SQIVND (reference sequence). The CDR3 consists of 16 residues. The CDR3 loop is CASRKIAGGNRNEQFF.

The chain combines TRBV5-4 with TRBJ2-2; lacking DNA, the TRBD1 call made by TCRdb goes unchecked. The CDR3 runs 15 residues. In germline, CDR1 is SGHNT, CDR2 YYREEE (reference sequence). The chain's CDR3 is CASSSGQGKTGELFF. The full variable domain, rest sourced from reference TRBV5-4 and TRBJ2-2, is ETGVTQSPTHLIKTRGQQVTLRCSSQSGHNTVSWYQQALGQGPQFIFQYYREEENGRGNFPPRFSGLQFPNYSSELNVNALELDDSALYLCASSSGQGKTGELFFGEGSRLTVL.

The chain uses TRBV10-3 and TRBJ2-2. Germline lookup yields CDR1 ENHRY and CDR2 SYGVKD. The CDR3 runs to 15 residues. CDR3: CATTRQSLDTGELFF.

The chain links TRBV7-9 to TRBJ2-1; the TCRdb call, TRBD1, lacks DNA for checking. In germline, CDR1 is SEHNR, CDR2 FQNEAQ (reference sequence). CDR3 length: 17 amino acids. The CDR3 here is CASTPLLMARTYNEQFF.

The chain is built from TRBV4-2 and TRBJ2-7; TCRdb picks TRBD1, but there is no DNA to check that call. Germline CDR1 and CDR2: LGHNA and YNFKEQ. CDR3 size: 13 residues. CDR3 in amino acids: CASSQEGGYEQYF.